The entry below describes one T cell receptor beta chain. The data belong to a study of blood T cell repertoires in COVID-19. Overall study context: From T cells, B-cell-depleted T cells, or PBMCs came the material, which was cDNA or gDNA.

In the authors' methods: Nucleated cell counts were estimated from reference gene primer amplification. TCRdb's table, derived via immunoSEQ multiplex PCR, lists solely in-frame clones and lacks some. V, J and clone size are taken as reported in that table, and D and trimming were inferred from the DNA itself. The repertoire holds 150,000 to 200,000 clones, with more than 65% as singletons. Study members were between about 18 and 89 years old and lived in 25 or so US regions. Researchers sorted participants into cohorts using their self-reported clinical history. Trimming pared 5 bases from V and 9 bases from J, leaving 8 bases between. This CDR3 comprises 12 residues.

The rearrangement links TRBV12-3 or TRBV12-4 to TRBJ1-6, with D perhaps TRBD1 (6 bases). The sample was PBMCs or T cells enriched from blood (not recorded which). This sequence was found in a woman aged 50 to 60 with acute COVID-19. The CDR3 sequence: CASSPGVSPLHF. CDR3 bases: TGTGCCAGCAGTCCAGGGGTTTCACCCCTCCACTTT.